One and the same sample provided the 18 T cell receptor beta chains below, sequenced in a study of T cells in narcolepsy. Clones were sequenced by immunoSEQ multiplex PCR, and TCRdb holds only the in-frame ones, with some missing. The sample lists 30,000 to 40,000 clones; roughly nine tenths were seen once. Material: CD45RA- memory CD4+ T cells from PBMCs. These receptors were collected from a human donor with narcolepsy.

The chain has TRBV28 and TRBJ1-1, with 9 bases aligning to TRBD1. V lost 6 bases, J lost 7 bases, and 12 bases stayed unmatched. Germline-derived CDR1 and CDR2 are MDHEN and SYDVKM. The CDR3 runs 15 residues. As DNA, the CDR3 is TGTGCCAGCAGCCACGGACAGGGGCTATGGATTGAAGCTTTCTTT. Protein product: CASSHGQGLWIEAFF. Combining the CDR3 with reference TRBV28 and TRBJ1-1 gives the whole variable domain DVKVTQSSRYLVKRTGEKVFLECVQDMDHENMFWYRQDPGLGLRLIYFSYDVKMKEKGDIPEGYSVSREKKERFSLILESASTNQTSMYLCASSHGQGLWIEAFFGQGTRLTVV.

The V call is TRBV6-1, the J call TRBJ2-7; D remains unclear. V was trimmed by 7 bases and J by 5 bases, leaving 0 bases between them. The CDR3 is 8 residues long. The germline CDR1 and CDR2 sequences are MNHNS and SASEGT. The chain's CDR3 is CASNEQYF. CDR3 in DNA: TGTGCCAGCAACGAGCAGTACTTC.

This chain connects TRBV7-2 to TRBJ2-6; 7 bases match TRBD1. V lost 5 bases, J lost 4 bases, and 11 bases stayed unmatched. The CDR3 has 17 amino acids. Germline assignment: CDR1 SGHTA and CDR2 FQGNSA. This CDR3 reads CASSPRQGSEGANVLTF. CDR3 DNA sequence: TGTGCCAGCAGCCCACGACAGGGTTCGGAGGGGGCCAACGTCCTGACTTTC.

This clone was observed once. V is TRBV7-6 and J is TRBJ2-2, with 12 bases fitting TRBD2. The V segment lost 2 bases and the J segment 3 bases; nucleotides outside the gene matches: 7. This CDR3 has 18 amino acids. Germline-derived CDR1 and CDR2 are SGHVS and FNYEAQ. This CDR3 is CASSLPTSGSSDTGELFF. The CDR3 DNA sequence: TGTGCCAGCAGCTTACCGACTAGCGGGAGTTCAGACACCGGGGAGCTGTTTTTT.

The chain employs TRBV5-4 and TRBJ1-2; D remains unclear. Trimming shortened V by 4 bases and J by 1 base, and 17 bases separated the two germline ends. The CDR3 is made up of 16 amino acids. Germline V lookup: CDR1 SGHNT, CDR2 YYREEE (reference sequence). The CDR3, as DNA: TGTGCCAGCAGCACATGGGAGACGGATTTTAACTATGGCTACACCTTC. Encoded protein: CASSTWETDFNYGYTF.

The gene calls are TRBV28 and TRBJ1-2; TRBD1 is a possible D gene (5 bases). The CDR3 is 12 residues long. Trimming took 6 bases from V and 7 from J, leaving 12 bases between them. CDR1 and CDR2 from the germline V gene are MDHEN and SYDVKM. The CDR3 spells CASRAGLLGYTF. CDR3 DNA sequence: TGTGCCAGCAGGGCGGGACTGCTTGGCTACACCTTC.

V is TRBV6-6 and J is TRBJ2-1, with a weak D call TRBD1 (5 bases). V gave up 6 bases and J gave up 5 bases, with 20 bases separating them. CDR1 and CDR2 (germline): MNHNY, SVGAGI (reference sequence). The CDR3 runs 16 residues. CDR3 loop: CASRPVKLTVDNEQFF. CDR3 in DNA: TGTGCCAGCAGGCCCGTCAAATTGACAGTAGACAATGAGCAGTTCTTC.

J is TRBJ1-6 and V is TRBV5-1; tentatively, D is TRBD1 (5 bases). The V gene lost 4 bases and the J gene lost 5 bases, with 13 bases spanning the gap. This CDR3 contains 15 residues. Germline values: CDR1 SGHRS, CDR2 YFSETQ. CDR3 bases: TGCGCCAGCAGCAAGGGGACGGACGATAATTCACCCCTCCACTTT. It is translated as CASSKGTDDNSPLHF.

The V and J genes are TRBV4-3 and TRBJ2-5; 11 nucleotides align to TRBD1. CDR3 length: 15 amino acids. The J segment lost 4 bases and the V segment lost 4 bases, leaving 5 bases of the junction unmatched. Per germline, CDR1 LGHNA and CDR2 YSLEER. CDR3 in DNA: TGCGCCAGCAGCCGAACCGGGACAGGGGGAGAGACCCAGTACTTC. Encoded protein: CASSRTGTGGETQYF.

The chain recombines TRBV7-2 with TRBJ2-7; no firm D call. Trimming pared 2 bases from V and 6 bases from J, leaving 11 bases between. The CDR3 is made up of 13 amino acids. Germline V gives CDR1 SGHTA, CDR2 FQGNSA. The CDR3 reads CASSLSGSREQYF. In DNA form, the CDR3 reads TGTGCCAGCAGCTTAAGTGGGTCGCGCGAGCAGTACTTC.

J is TRBJ2-5 and V is TRBV9; D ambiguous. CDR1 SGDLS and CDR2 YYNGEE come from the germline V gene. Trimming took 0 bases from V and 4 from J, leaving 13 bases between them. The CDR3 sequence is 15 residues long. This CDR3 is CASSVAVRPGETQYF. The DNA for the CDR3 is TGTGCCAGCAGCGTAGCTGTGCGGCCCGGAGAGACCCAGTACTTC.

This clone came up once. The V and J genes are TRBV30 and TRBJ2-3; TRBD1 aligns across 9 bases. V shed 5 bases, J shed 5 bases, and the junction held 11 bases outside the gene matches. The CDR3 consists of 15 residues. CDR1 and CDR2 (germline): GTSNPN, SVGIG (reference sequence). The CDR3 is CAWGPGTGQGDTQYF. CDR3 nucleotides: TGTGCCTGGGGGCCCGGGACAGGGCAGGGAGATACGCAGTATTTT. Complete variable domain (other parts from reference TRBV30 and TRBJ2-3): SQTIHQWPATLVQPVGSPLSLECTVEGTSNPNLYWYRQAAGRGLQLLFYSVGIGQISSEVPQNLSASRPQDRQFILSSKKLLLSDSGFYLCAWGPGTGQGDTQYFGPGTRLTVL.

V usage is TRBV21-1 and J usage is TRBJ2-6; the table's D call TRBD1 went unverified against the DNA. TRBV21-1 is deemed a pseudogene. This CDR3 is built from 18 residues. In DNA form, the CDR3 reads TGTGCCAGCAGCCCACGGGACAGGGGTCTATCTGGGGCCAACGTCCTGACTTTC. It is translated as CASSPRDRGLSGANVLTF.

The chain couples TRBV4-1 to TRBJ2-3, with TRBD2 matching over 10 bases. The V gene end was trimmed by 4 bases and the J gene end by 2 bases; junction bases not matched to a gene: 9. The CDR3 loop spans 17 amino acids. Per the germline V gene, CDR1 is MGHRA and CDR2 is YSYEKL. The CDR3 DNA is TGCGCCAGCAGCCTCCTAGCTGGGACTAGCGTCACAGATACGCAGTATTTT. The encoded protein is CASSLLAGTSVTDTQYF.

The V call is TRBV6-6, the J call TRBJ2-3, with 9 bases that match TRBD1. Germline CDR1 reads MNHNY; CDR2 reads SVGAGI (reference sequence). J lost 5 bases, V lost 6 bases, and 6 bases had no gene match. The CDR3 is made up of 14 amino acids. CDR3 amino acids: CASRLQGAVDTQYF. DNA for the CDR3: TGTGCCAGCAGATTACAGGGGGCGGTAGATACGCAGTATTTT.

The chain has TRBV7-8 and TRBJ2-3, with D perhaps matching TRBD1 (6 bases). The length of the CDR3 is 13 residues. Germline V lookup: CDR1 SGHVS, CDR2 FQNEAQ. Trimming stripped 7 bases from V and 3 bases from J, with 11 bases between. CDR3 sequence reads: CASTPRGTDTQYF. The CDR3 DNA reads as TGTGCCAGCACCCCAAGGGGGACAGATACGCAGTATTTT. Drawing the rest from reference TRBV7-8 and TRBJ2-3, the complete variable domain is GAGVSQSPRYKVAKRGQDVALRCDPISGHVSLFWYQQALGQGPEFLTYFQNEAQLDKSGLPSDRFFAERPEGSVSTLKIQRTQQEDSAVYLCASTPRGTDTQYFGPGTRLTVL.

The rearrangement joins TRBV4-2 to TRBJ1-1; D remains unclear. CDR1 and CDR2 from the germline V gene are LGHNA and YNFKEQ. Trimming left V 2 bases short and J 6 bases short, with 10 bases between. The CDR3 is 13 residues long. CDR3 DNA: TGTGCCAGCAGCCAATCTCGTAGGGCTGAAGCTTTCTTT. It is translated as CASSQSRRAEAFF.

The chain has TRBV19 and TRBJ1-2; no definite D call. Germline CDR1 reads LNHDA; CDR2 reads SQIVND (reference sequence). The CDR3 runs 13 residues. V was shortened by 7 bases and J by 4 bases, with 13 bases between the two germline ends. DNA for the CDR3: TGTGCCAGTACTCCCTCGGCTTCCTATGGCTACACCTTC. Protein product: CASTPSASYGYTF.